This entry is about one T cell receptor beta chain. Memory CD4+ T cells were sorted as CD4+CD45RO+CD25- cells. With V trimmed by 6 bases and J by 6 bases, 11 bases remained unmatched. The CDR3 loop spans 15 amino acids. The germline gives CDR1 DFQATT, CDR2 SNEGSKA (reference sequence). Each CDR3 protein is one row after TCRdb ran MiXCR on the 5' RACE reads. The repertoire consists of 8,000 or so distinct CDR3 sequences, with 30% to 40% occurring once and the leading ten covering roughly 6.6%. This TCR derives from a female donor with breast cancer. Sequences were obtained from tumor-infiltrating memory CD4+ T cells sorted from the breast tumor. Sample subset: memory CD4+ T cells, CD4+CD45RO+CD25-. This chain joins TRBV20-1 and TRBJ2-1; 10 nucleotides align to TRBD2. CDR3 in amino acids: CSAQGTSAQRNEQFF. CDR3 sequence (DNA): TGCAGTGCCCAGGGGACTAGCGCCCAGCGCAATGAGCAGTTCTTC.